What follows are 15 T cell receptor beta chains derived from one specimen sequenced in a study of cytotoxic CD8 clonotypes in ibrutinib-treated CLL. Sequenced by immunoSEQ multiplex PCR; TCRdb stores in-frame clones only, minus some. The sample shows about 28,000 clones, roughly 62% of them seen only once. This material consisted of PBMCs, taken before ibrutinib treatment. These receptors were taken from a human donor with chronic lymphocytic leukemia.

The chain's CDR3 is CASSLGTRKLGSYEQYF. The CDR3 nucleotides are TGTGCCAGCAGTTTAGGGACTAGGAAGTTGGGCTCCTACGAGCAGTACTTC. The chain links TRBV28 to TRBJ2-7, with TRBD2 matching 8 bases. In germline, CDR1 is MDHEN, CDR2 SYDVKM. The CDR3 runs 17 residues. J gave up 0 bases and V 2 bases, and 9 bases lay outside the gene matches. The full variable domain, its missing parts supplied by reference TRBV28 and TRBJ2-7, is DVKVTQSSRYLVKRTGEKVFLECVQDMDHENMFWYRQDPGLGLRLIYFSYDVKMKEKGDIPEGYSVSREKKERFSLILESASTNQTSMYLCASSLGTRKLGSYEQYFGPGTRLTVT.

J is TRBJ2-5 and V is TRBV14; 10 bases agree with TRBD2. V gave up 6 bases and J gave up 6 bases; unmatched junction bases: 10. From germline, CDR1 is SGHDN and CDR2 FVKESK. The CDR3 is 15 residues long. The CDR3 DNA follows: TGTGCCAGCAGACCTAGCGGGGGACAGAAAAAGACCCAGTACTTC. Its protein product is CASRPSGGQKKTQYF.

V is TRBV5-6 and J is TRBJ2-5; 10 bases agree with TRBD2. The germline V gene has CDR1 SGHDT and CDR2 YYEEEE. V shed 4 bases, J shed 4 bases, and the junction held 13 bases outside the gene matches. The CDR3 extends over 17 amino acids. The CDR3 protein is CASSPLAGGVLSETQYF. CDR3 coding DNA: TGTGCCAGCAGCCCATTAGCGGGGGGCGTTTTGTCAGAGACCCAGTACTTC. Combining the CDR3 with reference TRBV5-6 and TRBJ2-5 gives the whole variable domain DAGVTQSPTHLIKTRGQQVTLRCSPKSGHDTVSWYQQALGQGPQFIFQYYEEEERQRGNFPDRFSGHQFPNYSSELNVNALLLGDSALYLCASSPLAGGVLSETQYFGPGTRLLVL.

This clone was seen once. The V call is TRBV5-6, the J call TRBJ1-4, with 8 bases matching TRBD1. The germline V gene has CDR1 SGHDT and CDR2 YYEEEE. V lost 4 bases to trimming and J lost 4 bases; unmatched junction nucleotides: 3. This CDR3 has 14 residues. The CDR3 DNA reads TGTGCCAGCAGCACCGGACAGGGTAATGAAAAACTGTTTTTT. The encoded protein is CASSTGQGNEKLFF. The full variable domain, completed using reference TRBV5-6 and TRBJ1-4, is DAGVTQSPTHLIKTRGQQVTLRCSPKSGHDTVSWYQQALGQGPQFIFQYYEEEERQRGNFPDRFSGHQFPNYSSELNVNALLLGDSALYLCASSTGQGNEKLFFGSGTQLSVL.

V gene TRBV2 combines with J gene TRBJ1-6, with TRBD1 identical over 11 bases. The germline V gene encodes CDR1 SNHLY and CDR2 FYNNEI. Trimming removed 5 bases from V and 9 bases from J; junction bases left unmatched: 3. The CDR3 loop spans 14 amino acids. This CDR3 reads CASSPGQGGSPLHF. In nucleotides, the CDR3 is TGTGCCAGCAGTCCGGGACAGGGGGGTTCACCCCTCCACTTT.

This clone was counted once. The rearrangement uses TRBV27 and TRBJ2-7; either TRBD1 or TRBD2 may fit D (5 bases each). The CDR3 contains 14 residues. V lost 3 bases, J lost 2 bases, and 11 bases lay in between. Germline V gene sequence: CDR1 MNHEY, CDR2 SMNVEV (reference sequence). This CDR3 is CASSFVGEPYEQYF. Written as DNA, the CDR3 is TGTGCCAGCAGTTTTGTGGGGGAACCCTACGAGCAGTACTTC.

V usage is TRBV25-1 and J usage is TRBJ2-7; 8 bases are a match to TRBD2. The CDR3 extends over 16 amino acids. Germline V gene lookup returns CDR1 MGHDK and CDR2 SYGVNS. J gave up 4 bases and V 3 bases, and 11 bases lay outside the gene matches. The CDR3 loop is CASSDREGTGAYEQYF. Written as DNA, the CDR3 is TGTGCCAGCAGTGACCGGGAGGGAACAGGAGCGTACGAGCAGTACTTC.

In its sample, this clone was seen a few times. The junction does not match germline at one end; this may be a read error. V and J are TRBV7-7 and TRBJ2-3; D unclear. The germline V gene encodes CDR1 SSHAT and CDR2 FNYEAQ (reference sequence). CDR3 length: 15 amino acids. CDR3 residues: CASSCSRLDTDTQYF. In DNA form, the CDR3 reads TGTGCTAGCAGCTGCAGCAGGTTGGACACAGATACGCAGTATTTT.

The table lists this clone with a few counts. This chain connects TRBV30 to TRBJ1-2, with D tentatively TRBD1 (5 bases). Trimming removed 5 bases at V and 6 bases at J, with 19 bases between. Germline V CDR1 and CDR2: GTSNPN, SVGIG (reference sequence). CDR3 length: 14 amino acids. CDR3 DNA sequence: TGTGCCTGGTCCCGCCTTGCAGGGCGGGATGGCTACACCTTC. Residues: CAWSRLAGRDGYTF.

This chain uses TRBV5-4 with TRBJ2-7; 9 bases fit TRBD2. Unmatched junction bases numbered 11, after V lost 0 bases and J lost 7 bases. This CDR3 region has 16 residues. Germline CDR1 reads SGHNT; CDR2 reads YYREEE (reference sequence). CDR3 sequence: CASSLGGASGNVEQYF. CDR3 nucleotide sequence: TGTGCCAGCAGCTTGGGGGGGGCTAGCGGGAATGTTGAGCAGTACTTC.

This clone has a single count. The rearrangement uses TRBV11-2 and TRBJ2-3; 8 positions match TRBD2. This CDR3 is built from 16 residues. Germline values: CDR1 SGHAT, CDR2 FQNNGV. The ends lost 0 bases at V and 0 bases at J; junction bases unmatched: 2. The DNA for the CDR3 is TGTGCCAGCAGCTTAGAACTAGCGGCTAGCACAGATACGCAGTATTTT. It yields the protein CASSLELAASTDTQYF.

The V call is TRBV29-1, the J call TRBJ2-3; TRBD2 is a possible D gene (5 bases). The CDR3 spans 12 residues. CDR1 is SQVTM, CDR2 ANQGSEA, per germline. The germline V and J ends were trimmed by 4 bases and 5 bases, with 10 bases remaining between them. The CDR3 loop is CSVGRLQDTQYF. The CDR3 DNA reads TGCAGCGTTGGGAGGTTACAAGATACGCAGTATTTT.

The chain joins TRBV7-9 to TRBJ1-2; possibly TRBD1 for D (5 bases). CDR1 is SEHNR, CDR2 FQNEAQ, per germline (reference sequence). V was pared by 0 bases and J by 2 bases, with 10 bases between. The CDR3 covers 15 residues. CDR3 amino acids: CASSLAQALNYGYTF. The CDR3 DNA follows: TGTGCCAGCAGCTTAGCACAGGCTCTAAACTATGGCTACACCTTC. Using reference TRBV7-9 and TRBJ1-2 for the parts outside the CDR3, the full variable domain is DTGVSQNPRHKITKRGQNVTFRCDPISEHNRLYWYRQTLGQGPEFLTYFQNEAQLEKSRLLSDRFSAERPKGSFSTLEIQRTEQGDSAMYLCASSLAQALNYGYTFGSGTRLTVV.

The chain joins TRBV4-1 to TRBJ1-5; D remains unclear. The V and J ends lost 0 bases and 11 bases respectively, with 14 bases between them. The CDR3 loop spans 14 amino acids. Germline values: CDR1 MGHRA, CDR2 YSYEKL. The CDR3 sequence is CASSQDPGFGSQHF. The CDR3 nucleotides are TGCGCCAGCAGCCAAGATCCAGGCTTTGGGTCCCAGCATTTT.

The CDR3, as DNA: TGTGCCAGCAGTGGAGAAAAACTGTTTTTT. Its translation: CASSGEKLFF. J is TRBJ1-4 and V is TRBV28; D not resolved. CDR3 length equals 10 residues. V was cut by 5 bases and J by 8 bases, with 3 bases left in between. CDR1 is MDHEN, CDR2 SYDVKM, per germline.